There are a few counts of the clone carrying this TCR beta chain. CDR1 is SGHVS, CDR2 FQNEAQ, per germline. The CDR3 totals 17 residues. V lost 0 bases and J 1 base, leaving 12 bases between the germline ends. Using its own MiXCR run on the reads, TCRdb lists one record per CDR3 protein. The sample has 150,000 to 200,000 distinct CDR3 sequences, 28% seen once. This sample is drawn from a study of T cell repertoires in cytomegalovirus infection. The J gene is TRBJ2-2, the V gene TRBV7-8; tentatively, D is TRBD1 or TRBD2 (5 bases each). The sequence was obtained from a human donor in good health (CMV status not recorded). Some clones in this sample may be carry-over from other donors' samples. The sample was PBMCs. CDR3 sequence (DNA): TGTGCCAGCAGCTTAGCGCCCGGGACGGTGAACACCGGGGAGCTGTTTTTT. Protein sequence: CASSLAPGTVNTGELFF.